In its sample, the clone carrying this TCR beta chain was seen many times. TCR beta CDR3 sequences were amplified from RNA transcripts. The TCR CDR3 first-round RT-PCR relied on the HTBI primer set. TCRdb recomputed calls from the multiplex PCR reads with MiXCR, one row per CDR3 protein. The table shows about 840,000 distinct CDR3 sequences, with 38% occurring only once. The patients, who ranged from 18 to 65 in age, presented with newly diagnosed hyperthyroidism lasting under 2 months. Fresh peripheral blood, about 9.9 ml, yielded the PBMCs. V lost 5 bases and J 3 bases, leaving 11 bases between the germline ends. The CDR3 contains 14 residues. Germline lookup yields CDR1 SGHVS and CDR2 FQNEAQ. This entry comes from a study of T cells in Graves' hyperthyroidism and ophthalmopathy.

The chain carries TRBV7-8 and TRBJ1-5; D gene uncertain. Specimen: blood. The origin of this receptor is a man younger than 35 with Graves' hyperthyroidism. The CDR3 spells CASSRHLDNQPQHF. The CDR3, as DNA: TGTGCCAGCAGCCGTCATTTGGACAATCAGCCCCAGCATTTT. The full variable domain, its missing parts supplied by reference TRBV7-8 and TRBJ1-5, is GAGVSQSPRYKVAKRGQDVALRCDPISGHVSLFWYQQALGQGPEFLTYFQNEAQLDKSGLPSDRFFAERPEGSVSTLKIQRTQQEDSAVYLCASSRHLDNQPQHFGDGTRLSIL.